The 21 T cell receptor beta chains below all came from one sample that was sequenced in a study of T cells in Graves' hyperthyroidism and ophthalmopathy (dated by TCRdb to between 2018 and 2020). Libraries were constructed by multiplex PCR. The instrument was an Illumina HiSeq 2000. Amplification of TCR beta CDR3 regions was carried out from RNA transcripts. For the first round of RT-PCR on the TCR CDR3, the HTBI primer set was used together with the Qiagen OneStep RT-PCR kit. TCRdb's own reprocessing of the public reads used fastp at Q25 and MiXCR and kept productive beta chains. When rows share a CDR3 protein, they turn into one entry using the most common DNA and genes. This sample comprises over 650,000 distinct CDR3 sequences, 40% to 55% of them detected only once. Of the sample, under 8% is held by the ten largest clones. The sequenced sample was peripheral blood or thyroid tissue (not recorded which). The receptors come from an adult man with Graves' disease, either hyperthyroidism or ophthalmopathy (not recorded which).

The V gene is TRBV2, the J gene TRBJ1-6; D not certain. The CDR3 consists of 15 residues. V shed 5 bases and J shed 0 bases, with 8 bases lying between them. Germline V gene sequence: CDR1 SNHLY, CDR2 FYNNEI. CDR3 nucleotide sequence: TGTGCCAGCAGTAGGCAGGCCTCCTATAATTCACCCCTCCACTTT. As protein: CASSRQASYNSPLHF.

The V and J genes are TRBV12-3 or TRBV12-4 and TRBJ1-2; D might be TRBD1 (5 bases). V was cut by 5 bases and J by 0 bases, with 10 bases left in between. The CDR3 contains 14 residues. CDR3 DNA: TGTGCCAGCAGTCAGGGAAAAGCTAACTATGGCTACACCTTC. The encoded protein is CASSQGKANYGYTF.

In this sample, this clonotype turned up a few times. This chain joins TRBV14 and TRBJ2-7; no clear D gene. The CDR3 covers 14 residues. Deletions cut 2 bases from V and 2 bases from J, with 10 bases between. The germline V gene encodes CDR1 SGHDN and CDR2 FVKESK. CDR3 region: CASSQRLRAYEQYF. In nucleotides, the CDR3 is TGTGCCAGCAGCCAAAGGCTTCGTGCCTACGAGCAGTACTTC.

This clonotype was seen more than once but under ten times. V and J are TRBV7-6 and TRBJ1-2; perhaps TRBD1 as D (5 bases). This CDR3 is 14 amino acids long. Germline CDR1 and CDR2: SGHVS and FNYEAQ. V lost 4 bases and J 8 bases, leaving 17 bases between the germline ends. CDR3 amino acids: CASSSDGTGSGYTF. DNA for the CDR3: TGTGCCAGCAGCTCCGACGGGACCGGCTCCGGCTACACCTTC.

This clonotype was observed a few times. The genes are TRBV2 and TRBJ2-5; tentative D call: TRBD1 (6 bases). This CDR3 has 12 amino acids. The germline gives CDR1 SNHLY, CDR2 FYNNEI. V gave up 2 bases and J gave up 5 bases, with 6 bases separating them. The DNA for the CDR3 is TGTGCCAGCAGTGAACAGGGGGAGACCCAGTACTTC. Its protein is CASSEQGETQYF.

This rearrangement joins TRBV5-8 to TRBJ2-7; tentative D call: TRBD1 (6 bases). This CDR3 is 11 amino acids long. The V and J ends lost 6 bases and 7 bases respectively, with 11 bases between them. CDR1 is SGHTS, CDR2 YDEGEE, per germline. This CDR3 reads CASTGDKEQYF. CDR3 coding DNA: TGTGCCAGCACCGGGGACAAGGAGCAGTACTTC.

The J gene is TRBJ2-7, the V gene TRBV7-9; D might be TRBD2 (5 bases). The germline V and J ends were trimmed by 3 bases and 1 base, with 10 bases remaining between them. Germline-derived CDR1 and CDR2 are SEHNR and FQNEAQ (reference sequence). There are 14 residues in the CDR3. The CDR3, as DNA: TGTGCCAGCAGCTTGAATACGGGGTCCTACGAGCAGTACTTC. Translating gives CASSLNTGSYEQYF. Supplemented by reference TRBV7-9 and TRBJ2-7, the full variable domain reads DTGVSQNPRHKITKRGQNVTFRCDPISEHNRLYWYRQTLGQGPEFLTYFQNEAQLEKSRLLSDRFSAERPKGSFSTLEIQRTEQGDSAMYLCASSLNTGSYEQYFGPGTRLTVT.

The gene calls are TRBV7-8 and TRBJ1-1; 9 bases line up with TRBD1. This CDR3 spans 15 amino acids. V shed 4 bases and J 4 bases; nucleotides not matched to a gene: 7. Germline loops: CDR1 SGHVS, CDR2 FQNEAQ. The CDR3 region has the DNA TGTGCCAGCAGCTCCCACAGGGGGCAGGGCACTGAAGCTTTCTTT. This encodes CASSSHRGQGTEAFF.

V gene TRBV7-2 combines with J gene TRBJ1-6; maybe TRBD1 (5 bases). The germline V gene encodes CDR1 SGHTA and CDR2 FQGNSA. Between the trimmed V and J ends, which lost 5 bases and 9 bases, there was a span of 17 bases. The CDR3 has 15 residues. For the CDR3, the DNA is TGTGCCAGCAGCGCAGCTGGGGCAGAGAGTTCACCCCTCCACTTT. Amino acids: CASSAAGAESSPLHF.

Remarks on this clonotype: A read error may explain this, as a much larger clone is one base away. The rearrangement joins TRBV19 to TRBJ1-2; D is uncertain. Germline lookup yields CDR1 LNHDA and CDR2 SQIVND (reference sequence). The CDR3 covers 12 residues. V was trimmed by 10 bases and J by 1 base, leaving 10 bases between them. The CDR3 nucleotides are TGTGCCACCCGTAGGGATAACTATGGCTACACCTTC. As protein: CATRRDNYGYTF. The whole variable domain, remainder taken from reference TRBV19 and TRBJ1-2, is DGGITQSPKYLFRKEGQNVTLSCEQNLNHDAMYWYRQDPGQGLRLIYYSQIVNDFQKGDIAEGYSVSREKKESFPLTVTSAQKNPTAFYLCATRRDNYGYTFGSGTRLTVV.

This clonotype was recorded at least ten times. The chain combines TRBV7-9 with TRBJ1-5; the match to TRBD1 covers 7 bases. CDR3 length equals 15 residues. CDR1 SEHNR and CDR2 FQNEAQ come from the germline V gene (reference sequence). J gave up 4 bases and V 5 bases, and 8 bases lay outside the gene matches. The CDR3 coding sequence is TGTGCCAGCAGCCAAGACGAGGGGGCAAATCAGCCCCAGCATTTT. Translating it yields CASSQDEGANQPQHF.

This chain joins TRBV9 and TRBJ2-7, with 8 bases aligning to TRBD2. The germline gives CDR1 SGDLS, CDR2 YYNGEE. V was pared by 7 bases and J by 6 bases, with 15 bases of the junction left unmatched. The CDR3 has 15 amino acids. The CDR3 is CASSPRAAGVGEQYF. CDR3 coding DNA: TGTGCCAGCTCCCCTCGGGCAGCGGGAGTGGGCGAGCAGTACTTC.

The V gene is TRBV20-1, the J gene TRBJ2-5; D is possibly TRBD1 or TRBD2 (5 bases each). The germline V gene encodes CDR1 DFQATT and CDR2 SNEGSKA (reference sequence). The CDR3 has 13 residues. V gave up 5 bases and J gave up 1 base, with 11 bases separating them. CDR3 DNA: TGCAGTGCTGAGAGGGGACGCCAAGAGACCCAGTACTTC. It encodes CSAERGRQETQYF.

This clonotype has only a few counts. The rearrangement links TRBV7-9 to TRBJ1-4; D may be TRBD1 (5 bases). The CDR3 loop spans 14 amino acids. The V gene lost 5 bases and the J gene lost 4 bases, with 11 bases spanning the gap. Germline V CDR1 and CDR2: SEHNR, FQNEAQ (reference sequence). CDR3 DNA: TGTGCCAGCAGCCCGGGACCGAGTAATGAAAAACTGTTTTTT. It is translated as CASSPGPSNEKLFF.

V gene TRBV2 combines with J gene TRBJ1-2; D not certain. CDR3 size: 12 residues. Germline CDR1 and CDR2: SNHLY and FYNNEI. V lost 5 bases and J lost 6, with 10 bases in between. The DNA of the CDR3 is TGTGCCAGCAGTTTAAGTCCGGATGGCTACACCTTC. This codes for CASSLSPDGYTF.

The V call is TRBV29-1, the J call TRBJ1-2; 11 bases are a match to TRBD1. Germline values: CDR1 SQVTM, CDR2 ANQGSEA. This CDR3 has 15 residues. V lost 6 bases to trimming and J lost 2 bases; unmatched junction nucleotides: 8. CDR3: CSVRTGGATNYGYTF. The CDR3 nucleotides read TGCAGCGTGAGGACAGGGGGCGCGACGAACTATGGCTACACCTTC.

V is TRBV7-3 and J is TRBJ1-2; 7 bases are a match to TRBD1. V dropped 5 bases and J dropped 1; count of bases not matched to a gene: 7. CDR1 is SGHTA and CDR2 is FQGTGA in the germline V gene. The CDR3 is 15 amino acids. CDR3 region: CASSQERQGNYGYTF. In nucleotides, the CDR3 is TGTGCCAGCAGCCAAGAGCGACAGGGTAACTATGGCTACACCTTC.

The rearrangement uses TRBV19 and TRBJ1-1; 10 nucleotides agree with TRBD1. CDR3 length: 15 residues. V shed 3 bases, J shed 5 bases, and the junction held 6 bases outside the gene matches. Germline V gene sequence: CDR1 LNHDA, CDR2 SQIVND (reference sequence). CDR3 nucleotides: TGTGCCAGTAGTATCGGGACAGGGGTAGATACTGAAGCTTTCTTT. This translates into CASSIGTGVDTEAFF.

This clonotype was counted ten times or more. The chain is built from TRBV7-6 and TRBJ2-5; TRBD1 agrees at 10 bases. The CDR3 has 14 residues. Germline lookup yields CDR1 SGHVS and CDR2 FNYEAQ. V dropped 1 base and J dropped 4; count of bases not matched to a gene: 0. CDR3 sequence (DNA): TGTGCCAGCAGCTTAGGGACAGGGGGAGAGACCCAGTACTTC. Translating it yields CASSLGTGGETQYF.

The chain links TRBV9 to TRBJ1-1, with D possibly being TRBD1 (5 bases). Deletions cut 6 bases from V and 5 bases from J, with 17 bases between. The CDR3 spans 14 residues. CDR1 and CDR2 from the germline V gene are SGDLS and YYNGEE. The CDR3 region has the DNA TGTGCCAGCACCAGGACGGGGGGAGGGACTGAAGCTTTCTTT. It is translated as CASTRTGGGTEAFF.

The rearrangement joins TRBV20-1 to TRBJ1-1; TRBD1 agrees at 8 bases. The germline V gene encodes CDR1 DFQATT and CDR2 SNEGSKA (reference sequence). Trimming at V came to 6 bases and at J to 4 bases, leaving 10 bases not matched to a gene. CDR3 length equals 14 residues. In DNA form, the CDR3 reads TGCAGTGCCAGCTTCGACAGGGGAATCACTGAAGCTTTCTTT. Translating gives CSASFDRGITEAFF.